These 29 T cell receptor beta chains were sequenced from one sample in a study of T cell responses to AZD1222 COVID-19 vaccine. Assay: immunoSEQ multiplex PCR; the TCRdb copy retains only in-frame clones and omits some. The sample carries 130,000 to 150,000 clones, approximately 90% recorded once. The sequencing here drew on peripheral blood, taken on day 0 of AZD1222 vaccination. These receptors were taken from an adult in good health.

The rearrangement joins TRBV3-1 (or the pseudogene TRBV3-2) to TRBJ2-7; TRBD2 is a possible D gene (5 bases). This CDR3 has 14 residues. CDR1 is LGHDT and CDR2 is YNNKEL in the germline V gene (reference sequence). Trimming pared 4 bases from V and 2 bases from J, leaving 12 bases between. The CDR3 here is CASSLSEGTYEQYF. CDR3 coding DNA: TGTGCCAGCAGCCTTTCCGAGGGCACCTACGAGCAGTACTTC.

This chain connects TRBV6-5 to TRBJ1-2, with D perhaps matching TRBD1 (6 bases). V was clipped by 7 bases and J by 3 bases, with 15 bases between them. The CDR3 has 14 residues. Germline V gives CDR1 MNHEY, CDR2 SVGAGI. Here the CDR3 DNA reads TGTGCCAGCACCCTTCCTCGACAGGACTATGGCTACACCTTC. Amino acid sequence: CASTLPRQDYGYTF.

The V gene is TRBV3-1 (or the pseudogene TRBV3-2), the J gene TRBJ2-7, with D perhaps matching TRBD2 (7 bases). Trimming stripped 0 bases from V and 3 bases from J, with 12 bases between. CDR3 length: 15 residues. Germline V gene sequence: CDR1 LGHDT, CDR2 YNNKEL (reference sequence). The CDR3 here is CASSQEGRGHYEQYF. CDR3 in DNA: TGTGCCAGCAGCCAAGAGGGGCGGGGGCACTACGAGCAGTACTTC.

The CDR3 nucleotides are TGTGCCAGCTCTTCGACTAGCGGGAGGCCGCGACAAGAGACCCAGTACTTC. Translated, it gives CASSSTSGRPRQETQYF. This rearrangement joins TRBV18 to TRBJ2-5, with 13 nucleotides matching TRBD2. With 6 bases clipped from V and 2 bases from J, the junction kept 9 bases outside the gene matches. This CDR3 has 17 residues. Germline CDR1 reads KGHSH; CDR2 reads LQKENI.

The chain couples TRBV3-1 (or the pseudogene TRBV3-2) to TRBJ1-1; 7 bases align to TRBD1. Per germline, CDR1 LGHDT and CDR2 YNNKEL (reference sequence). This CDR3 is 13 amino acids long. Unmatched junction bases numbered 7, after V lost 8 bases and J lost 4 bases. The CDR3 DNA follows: TGTGCCAGCTACGGGGACAGACCCACTGAAGCTTTCTTT. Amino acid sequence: CASYGDRPTEAFF.

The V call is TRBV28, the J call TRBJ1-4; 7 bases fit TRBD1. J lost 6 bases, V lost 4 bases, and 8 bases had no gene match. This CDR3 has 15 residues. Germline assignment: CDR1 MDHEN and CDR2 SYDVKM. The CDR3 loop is CASSSGGRMDEKLFF. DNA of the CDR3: TGTGCCAGCAGTTCAGGGGGGAGAATGGATGAAAAACTGTTTTTT.

Here the CDR3 DNA reads TGTGCCACCAAAGTGCTAGCGGGATCCCTTACCTACGAGCAGTACTTC. Translated: CATKVLAGSLTYEQYF. The J gene is TRBJ2-7, the V gene TRBV24-1; TRBD2 matches at 9 bases. CDR3 length: 16 amino acids. Germline V CDR1 and CDR2: KGHDR, SFDVKD. J was trimmed by 2 bases and V by 8 bases; bases with no gene match: 12.

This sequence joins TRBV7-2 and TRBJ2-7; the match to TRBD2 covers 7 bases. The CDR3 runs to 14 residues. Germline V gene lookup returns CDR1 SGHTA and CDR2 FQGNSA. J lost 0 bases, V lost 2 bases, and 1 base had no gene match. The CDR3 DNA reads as TGTGCCAGCAGCTTAAGCGGGGCCTCCTACGAGCAGTACTTC. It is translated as CASSLSGASYEQYF.

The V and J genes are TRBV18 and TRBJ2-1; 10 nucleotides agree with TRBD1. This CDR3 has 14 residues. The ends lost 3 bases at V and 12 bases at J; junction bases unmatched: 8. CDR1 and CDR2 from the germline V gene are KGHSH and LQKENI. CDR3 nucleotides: TGTGCCAGCTCACCCGGGACAGGGGATGTTGGGCAGTTCTTC. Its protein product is CASSPGTGDVGQFF.

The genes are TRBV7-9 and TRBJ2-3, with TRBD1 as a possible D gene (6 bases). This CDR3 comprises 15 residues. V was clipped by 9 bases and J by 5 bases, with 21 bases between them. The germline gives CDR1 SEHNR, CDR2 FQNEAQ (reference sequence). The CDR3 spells CARWDLGARGDTQYF. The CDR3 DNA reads TGTGCCAGGTGGGATCTGGGGGCGCGAGGAGATACGCAGTATTTT.

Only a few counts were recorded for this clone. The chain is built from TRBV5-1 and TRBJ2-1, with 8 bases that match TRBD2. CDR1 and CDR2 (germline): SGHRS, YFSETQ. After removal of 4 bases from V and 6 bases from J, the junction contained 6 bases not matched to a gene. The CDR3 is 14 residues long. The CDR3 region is CASSVAGNRNEQFF. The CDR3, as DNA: TGCGCCAGCAGCGTAGCGGGGAATCGCAATGAGCAGTTCTTC.

The CDR3 coding sequence is TGTGCCAGCATCCCTATTTCCGGGACAGGGAACGAGCAGTACTTC. Residues: CASIPISGTGNEQYF. V gene TRBV7-9 combines with J gene TRBJ2-7; 9 bases align to TRBD1. Germline V gene sequence: CDR1 SEHNR, CDR2 FQNEAQ (reference sequence). This CDR3 region has 15 residues. The trim removed 7 bases at V and 5 bases at J, leaving 12 bases unmatched.

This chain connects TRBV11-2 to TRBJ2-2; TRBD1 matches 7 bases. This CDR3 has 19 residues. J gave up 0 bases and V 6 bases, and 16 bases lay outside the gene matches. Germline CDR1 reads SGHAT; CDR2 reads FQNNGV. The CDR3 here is CASRDLGHRGHANTGELFF. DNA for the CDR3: TGTGCCAGCAGGGATCTGGGCCACAGGGGCCACGCGAACACCGGGGAGCTGTTTTTT.

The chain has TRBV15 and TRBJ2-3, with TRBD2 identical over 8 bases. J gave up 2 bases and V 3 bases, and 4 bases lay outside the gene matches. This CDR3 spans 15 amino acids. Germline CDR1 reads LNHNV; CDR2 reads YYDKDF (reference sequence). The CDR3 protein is CATSSSGVATDTQYF. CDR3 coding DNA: TGTGCCACCAGCAGTAGCGGGGTCGCCACAGATACGCAGTATTTT.

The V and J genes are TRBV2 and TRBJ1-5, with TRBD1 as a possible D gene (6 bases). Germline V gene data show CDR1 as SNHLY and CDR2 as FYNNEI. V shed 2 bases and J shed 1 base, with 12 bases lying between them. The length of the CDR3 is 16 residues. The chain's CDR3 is CASSERGRGSNQPQHF. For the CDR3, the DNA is TGTGCCAGCAGTGAAAGGGGCAGGGGCAGCAATCAGCCCCAGCATTTT. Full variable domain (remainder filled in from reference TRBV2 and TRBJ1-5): EPEVTQTPSHQVTQMGQEVILRCVPISNHLYFYWYRQILGQKVEFLVSFYNNEISEKSEIFDDQFSVERPDGSNFTLKIRSTKLEDSAMYFCASSERGRGSNQPQHFGDGTRLSIL.

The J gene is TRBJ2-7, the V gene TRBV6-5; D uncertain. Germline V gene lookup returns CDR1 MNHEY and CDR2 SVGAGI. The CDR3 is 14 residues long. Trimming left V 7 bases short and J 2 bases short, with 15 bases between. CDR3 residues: CASTRASGAYEQYF. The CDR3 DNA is TGTGCCAGCACCCGAGCCTCAGGAGCCTACGAGCAGTACTTC.

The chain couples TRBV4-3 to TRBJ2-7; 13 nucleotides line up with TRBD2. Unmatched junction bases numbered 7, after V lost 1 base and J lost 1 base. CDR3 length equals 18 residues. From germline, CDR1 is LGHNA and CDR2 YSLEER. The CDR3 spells CASSQGLAGGDWSYEQYF. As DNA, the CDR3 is TGCGCCAGCAGCCAAGGACTAGCGGGAGGTGACTGGTCCTACGAGCAGTACTTC.

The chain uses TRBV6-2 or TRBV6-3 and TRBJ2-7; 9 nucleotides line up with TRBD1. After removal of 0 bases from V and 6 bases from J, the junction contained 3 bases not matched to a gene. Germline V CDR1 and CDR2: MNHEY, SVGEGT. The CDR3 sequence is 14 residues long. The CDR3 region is CASSYSRDRAEQYF. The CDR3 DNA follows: TGTGCCAGCAGTTACTCCCGGGACAGGGCCGAGCAGTACTTC.

This CDR3 is CASNLRDSGELFF. CDR3 nucleotides: TGCGCCAGCAACCTCCGGGACTCCGGGGAGCTGTTTTTT. The rearrangement joins TRBV5-1 to TRBJ2-2, with D maybe TRBD2 (6 bases). The CDR3 covers 13 residues. From germline, CDR1 is SGHRS and CDR2 YFSETQ. Deletions cut 6 bases from V and 6 bases from J, with 12 bases between.

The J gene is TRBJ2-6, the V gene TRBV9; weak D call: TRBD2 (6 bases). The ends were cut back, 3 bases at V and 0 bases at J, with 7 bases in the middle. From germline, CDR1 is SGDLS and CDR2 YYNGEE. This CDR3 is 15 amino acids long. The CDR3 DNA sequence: TGTGCCAGCAGCGCCGGGGGCTCTGGGGCCAACGTCCTGACTTTC. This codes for CASSAGGSGANVLTF.

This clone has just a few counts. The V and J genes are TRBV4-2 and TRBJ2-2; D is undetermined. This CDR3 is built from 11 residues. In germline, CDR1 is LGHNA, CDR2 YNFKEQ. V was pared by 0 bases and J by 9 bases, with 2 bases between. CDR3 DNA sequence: TGTGCCAGCAGCCAAGAGAGGGAGCTGTTTTTT. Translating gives CASSQERELFF.

CDR3 nucleotides: TGTGCCAGCAGTCCCGTTCGGGGAACAGGTCCAGAGACCCAGTACTTC. It is translated as CASSPVRGTGPETQYF. V usage is TRBV7-9 and J usage is TRBJ2-5; either TRBD1 or TRBD2 may supply D (5 bases each). V was pared by 6 bases and J by 4 bases, with 21 bases between. This CDR3 has 16 residues. The V gene's germline CDR1 is SEHNR and CDR2 FQNEAQ (reference sequence).

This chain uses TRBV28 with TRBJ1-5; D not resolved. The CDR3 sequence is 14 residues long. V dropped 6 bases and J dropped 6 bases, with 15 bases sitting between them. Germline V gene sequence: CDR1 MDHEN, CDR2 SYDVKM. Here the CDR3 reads CASRGLGLSQPQHF. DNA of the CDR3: TGTGCCAGCAGGGGCCTAGGATTAAGTCAGCCCCAGCATTTT.

CDR3 loop: CASSPGLAGVGDEQYF. CDR3 DNA sequence: TGTGCCAGCAGTCCGGGACTAGCGGGAGTAGGGGACGAGCAGTACTTC. The genes are TRBV27 and TRBJ2-7; 14 bases align to TRBD2. The germline gives CDR1 MNHEY, CDR2 SMNVEV (reference sequence). The CDR3 consists of 16 residues. V shed 5 bases, J shed 5 bases, and the junction held 8 bases outside the gene matches.

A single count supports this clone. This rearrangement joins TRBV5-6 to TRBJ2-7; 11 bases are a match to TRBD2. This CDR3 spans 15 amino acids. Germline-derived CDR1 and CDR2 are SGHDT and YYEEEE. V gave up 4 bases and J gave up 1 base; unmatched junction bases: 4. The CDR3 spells CASSLGTSGSYEQYF. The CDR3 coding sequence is TGTGCCAGCAGCCTAGGGACTAGCGGATCCTACGAGCAGTACTTC. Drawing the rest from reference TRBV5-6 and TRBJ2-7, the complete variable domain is DAGVTQSPTHLIKTRGQQVTLRCSPKSGHDTVSWYQQALGQGPQFIFQYYEEEERQRGNFPDRFSGHQFPNYSSELNVNALLLGDSALYLCASSLGTSGSYEQYFGPGTRLTVT.

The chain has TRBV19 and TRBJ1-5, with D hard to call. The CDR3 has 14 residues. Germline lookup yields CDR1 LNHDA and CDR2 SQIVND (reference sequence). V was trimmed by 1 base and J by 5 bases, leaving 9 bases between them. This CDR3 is CASSIGTDYQPQHF. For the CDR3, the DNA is TGTGCCAGTAGTATAGGAACAGATTATCAGCCCCAGCATTTT. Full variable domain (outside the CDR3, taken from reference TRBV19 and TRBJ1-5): DGGITQSPKYLFRKEGQNVTLSCEQNLNHDAMYWYRQDPGQGLRLIYYSQIVNDFQKGDIAEGYSVSREKKESFPLTVTSAQKNPTAFYLCASSIGTDYQPQHFGDGTRLSIL.

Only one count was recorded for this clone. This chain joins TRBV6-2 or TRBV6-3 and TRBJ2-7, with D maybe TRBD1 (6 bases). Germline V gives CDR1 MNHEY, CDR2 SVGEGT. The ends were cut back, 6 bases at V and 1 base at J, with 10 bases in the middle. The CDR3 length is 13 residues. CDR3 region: CASSPTGSYEQYF. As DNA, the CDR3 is TGTGCCAGCAGCCCCACAGGGTCCTACGAGCAGTACTTC.

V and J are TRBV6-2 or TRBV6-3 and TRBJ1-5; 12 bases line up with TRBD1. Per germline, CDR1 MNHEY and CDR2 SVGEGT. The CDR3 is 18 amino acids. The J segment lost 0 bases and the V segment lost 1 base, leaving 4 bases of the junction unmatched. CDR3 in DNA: TGTGCCAGCAGTTACTTTGGGACAGGGGGCAATAGCAATCAGCCCCAGCATTTT. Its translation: CASSYFGTGGNSNQPQHF.

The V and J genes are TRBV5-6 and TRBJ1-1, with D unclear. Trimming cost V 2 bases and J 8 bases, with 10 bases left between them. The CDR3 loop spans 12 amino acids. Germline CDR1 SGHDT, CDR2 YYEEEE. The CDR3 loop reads CASSFGHSEAFF. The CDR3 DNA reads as TGTGCCAGCAGCTTCGGGCATTCCGAAGCTTTCTTT.